The sequence of this T cell receptor (beta chain) was determined in a study of PD-1 blockade in classical Hodgkin lymphoma. Every patient was affected by relapse after autologous stem cell transplantation, while exposure to brentuximab vedotin was not uniform. The study recorded best responses of complete response, partial response or progressive disease. Looked up from germline, CDR1 is SGHAT and CDR2 is FQNNGV. The CDR3 covers 15 residues. V dropped 2 bases and J dropped 2 bases, with 12 bases sitting between them. The assay was immunoSEQ multiplex PCR, and TCRdb's table has in-frame clones only and misses some. The profile shows about 54,000 clones, 85% to 95% of them singletons. About this clone: What it binds is unknown.

Study-wide results and caveats: Those starting nivolumab under 1 year post-ASCT were excluded. Baseline TCR diversity was reportedly lower in newly diagnosed patients than healthy donors. Complete responders showed a baseline diversity that resembled the diversity of newly diagnosed patients.

The material sequenced was peripheral blood mononuclear cells (PBMCs), taken before the second cycle of nivolumab. The genes are TRBV11-2 and TRBJ2-5; D is ambiguous. This receptor was identified in a human donor with classical Hodgkin lymphoma. This chain's CDR3 is CASSLWYSVQETQYF. Here the CDR3 DNA reads TGTGCCAGCAGCTTATGGTATTCGGTGCAAGAGACCCAGTACTTC.